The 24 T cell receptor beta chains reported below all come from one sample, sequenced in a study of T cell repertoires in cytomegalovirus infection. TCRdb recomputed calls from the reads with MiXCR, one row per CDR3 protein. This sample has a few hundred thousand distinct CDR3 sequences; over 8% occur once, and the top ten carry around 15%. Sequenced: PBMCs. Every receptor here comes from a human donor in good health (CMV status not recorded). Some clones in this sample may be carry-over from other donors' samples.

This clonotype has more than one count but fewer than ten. The CDR3 here is CASTRTDFNEKLFF. The CDR3 nucleotides read TGTGCCAGCACTAGGACCGACTTTAATGAAAAACTGTTTTTT. The chain has TRBV12-3 or TRBV12-4 and TRBJ1-4; D gene uncertain. CDR3 length equals 14 residues. Trimming left V 7 bases short and J 4 bases short, with 13 bases between.

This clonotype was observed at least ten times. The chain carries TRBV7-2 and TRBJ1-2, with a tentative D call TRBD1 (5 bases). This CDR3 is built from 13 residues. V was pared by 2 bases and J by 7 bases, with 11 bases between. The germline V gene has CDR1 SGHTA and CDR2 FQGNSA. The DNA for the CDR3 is TGTGCCAGCAGCTTAAACCCGGGGACTGGCTACACCTTC. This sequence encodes CASSLNPGTGYTF.

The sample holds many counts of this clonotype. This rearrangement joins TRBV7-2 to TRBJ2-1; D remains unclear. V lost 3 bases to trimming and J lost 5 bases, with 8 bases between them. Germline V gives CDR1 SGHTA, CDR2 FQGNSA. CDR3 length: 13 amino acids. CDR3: CASSFPPHNEQFF. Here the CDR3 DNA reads TGTGCCAGCAGCTTCCCCCCCCACAATGAGCAGTTCTTC.

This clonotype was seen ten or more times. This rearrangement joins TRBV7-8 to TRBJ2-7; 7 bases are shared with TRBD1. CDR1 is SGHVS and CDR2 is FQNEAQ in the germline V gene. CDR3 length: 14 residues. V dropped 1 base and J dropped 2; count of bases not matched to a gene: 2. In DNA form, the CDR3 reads TGTGCCAGCAGCTTAGGGGGACAGACCTACGAGCAGTACTTC. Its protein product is CASSLGGQTYEQYF.

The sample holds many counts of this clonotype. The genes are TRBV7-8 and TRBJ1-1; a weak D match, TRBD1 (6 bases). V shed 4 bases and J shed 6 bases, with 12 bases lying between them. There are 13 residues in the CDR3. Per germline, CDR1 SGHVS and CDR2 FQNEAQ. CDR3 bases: TGTGCCAGCAGCTGGCAACAGGGTTCTGAAGCTTTCTTT. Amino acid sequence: CASSWQQGSEAFF.

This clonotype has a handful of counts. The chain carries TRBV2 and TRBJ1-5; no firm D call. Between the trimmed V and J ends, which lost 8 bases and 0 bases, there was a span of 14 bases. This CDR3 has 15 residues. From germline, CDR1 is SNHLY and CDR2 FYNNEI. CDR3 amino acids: CASSRPGNSNQPQHF. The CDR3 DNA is TGTGCCAGCTCTCGCCCAGGAAATAGCAATCAGCCCCAGCATTTT.

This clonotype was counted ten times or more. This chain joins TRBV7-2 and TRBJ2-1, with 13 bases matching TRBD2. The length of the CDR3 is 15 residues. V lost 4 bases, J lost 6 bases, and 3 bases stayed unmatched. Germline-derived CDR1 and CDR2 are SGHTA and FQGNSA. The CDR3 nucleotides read TGTGCCAGCAGCTCACTAGCGGGAGGGGGCAATGAGCAGTTCTTC. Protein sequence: CASSSLAGGGNEQFF.

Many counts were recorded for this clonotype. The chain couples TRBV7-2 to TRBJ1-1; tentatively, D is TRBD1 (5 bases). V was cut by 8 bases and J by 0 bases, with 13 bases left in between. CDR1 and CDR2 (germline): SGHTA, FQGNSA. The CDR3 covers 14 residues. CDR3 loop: CASGGGGMNTEAFF. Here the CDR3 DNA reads TGTGCCAGCGGCGGGGGGGGGATGAACACTGAAGCTTTCTTT.

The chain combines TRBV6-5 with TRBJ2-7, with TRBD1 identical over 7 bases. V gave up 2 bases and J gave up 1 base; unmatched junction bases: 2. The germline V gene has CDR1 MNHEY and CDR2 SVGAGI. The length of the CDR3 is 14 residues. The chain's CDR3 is CASSYGRGSYEQYF. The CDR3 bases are TGTGCCAGCAGTTACGGCAGGGGGTCCTACGAGCAGTACTTC.

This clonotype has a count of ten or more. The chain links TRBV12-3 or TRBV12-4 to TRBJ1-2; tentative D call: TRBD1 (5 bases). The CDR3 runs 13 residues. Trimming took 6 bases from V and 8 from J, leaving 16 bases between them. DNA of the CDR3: TGTGCCAGCAGCCTTGACGTACGGGGGGGCTACACCTTC. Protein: CASSLDVRGGYTF.

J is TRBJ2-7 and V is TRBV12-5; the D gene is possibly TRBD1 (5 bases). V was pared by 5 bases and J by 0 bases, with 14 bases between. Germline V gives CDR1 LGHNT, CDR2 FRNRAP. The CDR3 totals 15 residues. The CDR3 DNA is TGTGCTAGTGGTCTCATTCAGGGCCCCTCCTACGAGCAGTACTTC. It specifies CASGLIQGPSYEQYF.

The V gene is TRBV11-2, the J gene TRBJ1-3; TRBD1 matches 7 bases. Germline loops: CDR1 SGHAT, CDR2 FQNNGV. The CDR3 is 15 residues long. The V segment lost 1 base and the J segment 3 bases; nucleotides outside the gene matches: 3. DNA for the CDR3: TGTGCCAGCAGCTTAGCGGGACAGATTGGAAACACCATATATTTT. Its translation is CASSLAGQIGNTIYF. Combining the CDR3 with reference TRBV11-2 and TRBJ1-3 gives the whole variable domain EAGVAQSPRYKIIEKRQSVAFWCNPISGHATLYWYQQILGQGPKLLIQFQNNGVVDDSQLPKDRFSAERLKGVDSTLKIQPAKLEDSAVYLCASSLAGQIGNTIYFGEGSWLTVV.

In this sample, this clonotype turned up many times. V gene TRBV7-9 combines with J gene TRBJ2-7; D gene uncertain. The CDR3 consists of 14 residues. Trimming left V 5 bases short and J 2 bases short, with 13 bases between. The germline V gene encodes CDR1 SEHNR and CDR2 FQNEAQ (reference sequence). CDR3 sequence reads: CASSPGWETYEQYF. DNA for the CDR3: TGTGCCAGCAGCCCCGGATGGGAAACCTACGAGCAGTACTTC.

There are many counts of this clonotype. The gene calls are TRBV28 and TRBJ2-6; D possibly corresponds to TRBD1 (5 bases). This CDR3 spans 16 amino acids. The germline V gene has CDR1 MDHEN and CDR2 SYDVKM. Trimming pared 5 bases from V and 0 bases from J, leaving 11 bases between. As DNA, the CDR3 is TGTGCCAGCAGTGGGGCCGTGAGCTCTGGGGCCAACGTCCTGACTTTC. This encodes CASSGAVSSGANVLTF.

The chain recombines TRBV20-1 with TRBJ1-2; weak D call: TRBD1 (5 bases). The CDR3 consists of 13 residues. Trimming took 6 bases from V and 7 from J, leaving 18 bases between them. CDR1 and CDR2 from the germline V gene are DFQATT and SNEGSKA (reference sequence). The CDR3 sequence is CSAWAEGTFGYTF. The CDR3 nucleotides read TGCAGTGCCTGGGCAGAGGGGACGTTTGGCTACACCTTC.

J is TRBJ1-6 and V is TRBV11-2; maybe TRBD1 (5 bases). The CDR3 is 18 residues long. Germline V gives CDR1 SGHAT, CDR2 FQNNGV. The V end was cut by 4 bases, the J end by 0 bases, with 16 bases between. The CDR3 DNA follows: TGTGCCAGCAGCTCACATCGACAGAGCAGCTCCTATAATTCACCCCTCCACTTT. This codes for CASSSHRQSSSYNSPLHF.

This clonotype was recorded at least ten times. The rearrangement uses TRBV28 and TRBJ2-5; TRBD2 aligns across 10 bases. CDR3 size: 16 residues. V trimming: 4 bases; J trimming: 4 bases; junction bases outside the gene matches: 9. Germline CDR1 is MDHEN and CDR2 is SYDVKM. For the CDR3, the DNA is TGTGCCAGCAGTTCCATAGCGGGGGGTTTGAGAGAGACCCAGTACTTC. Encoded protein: CASSSIAGGLRETQYF.

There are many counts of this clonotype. The CDR3 spells CASSRDRDGTGELFF. The DNA of the CDR3 is TGTGCCAGCAGTCGAGACAGGGATGGAACCGGGGAGCTGTTTTTT. The gene calls are TRBV2 and TRBJ2-2; 7 positions agree with TRBD1. There are 15 residues in the CDR3. The germline V gene has CDR1 SNHLY and CDR2 FYNNEI. With V trimmed by 5 bases and J by 5 bases, 8 bases remained unmatched.

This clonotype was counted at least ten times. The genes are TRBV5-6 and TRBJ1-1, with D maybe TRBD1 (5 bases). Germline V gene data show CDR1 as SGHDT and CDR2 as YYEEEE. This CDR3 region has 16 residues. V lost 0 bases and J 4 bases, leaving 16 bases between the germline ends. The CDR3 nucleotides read TGTGCCAGCAGCTTGGCCACCCCGGGGCCAGGCACTGAAGCTTTCTTT. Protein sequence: CASSLATPGPGTEAFF.

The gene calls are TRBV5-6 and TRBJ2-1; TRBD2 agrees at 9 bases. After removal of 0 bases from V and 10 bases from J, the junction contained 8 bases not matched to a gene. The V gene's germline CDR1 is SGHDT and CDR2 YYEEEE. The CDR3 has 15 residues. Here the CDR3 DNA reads TGTGCCAGCAGCTTGGCTGGCGGGAGGGCCGGGGAGCAGTTCTTC. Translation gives CASSLAGGRAGEQFF.

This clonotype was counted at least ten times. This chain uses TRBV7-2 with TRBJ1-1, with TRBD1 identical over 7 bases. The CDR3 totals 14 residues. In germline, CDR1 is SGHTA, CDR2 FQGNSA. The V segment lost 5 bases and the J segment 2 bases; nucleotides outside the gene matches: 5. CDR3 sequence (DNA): TGTGCCAGCAGCCTGACAGGGACTAACACTGAAGCTTTCTTT. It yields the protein CASSLTGTNTEAFF.

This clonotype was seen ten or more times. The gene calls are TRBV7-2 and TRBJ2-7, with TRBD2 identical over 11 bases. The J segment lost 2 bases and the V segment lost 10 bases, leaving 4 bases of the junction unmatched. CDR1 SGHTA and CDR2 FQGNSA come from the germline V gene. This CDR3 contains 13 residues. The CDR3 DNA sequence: TGTGCCACCAATAGCGGGGGGGCCTACGAGCAGTACTTC. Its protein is CATNSGGAYEQYF.

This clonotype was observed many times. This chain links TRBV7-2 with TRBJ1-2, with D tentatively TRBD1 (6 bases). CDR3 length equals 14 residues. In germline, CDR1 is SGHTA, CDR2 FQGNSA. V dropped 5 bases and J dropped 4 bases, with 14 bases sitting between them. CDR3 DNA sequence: TGTGCCAGCAGCCCCGCCGGGGGGGCCTATGGCTACACCTTC. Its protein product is CASSPAGGAYGYTF.

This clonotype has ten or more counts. CDR3 amino acids: CARGQDHSTDTQYF. The CDR3 nucleotides are TGTGCCAGGGGACAGGACCATAGCACAGATACGCAGTATTTT. The V and J genes are TRBV2 and TRBJ2-3; 8 bases are a match to TRBD1. The CDR3 is 14 residues long. J lost 0 bases, V lost 9 bases, and 5 bases had no gene match. Germline V gene sequence: CDR1 SNHLY, CDR2 FYNNEI.